Detailed here is one TCR beta chain. Its target is unknown. The study ran its PCR with 60 Vbeta and 13 Jbeta primers. Libraries were prepared by immunoSEQ multiplex PCR; TCRdb keeps only in-frame clonotypes and omits some of them. Of about 180,000 clones in the sample, about three quarters were seen once. Between the trimmed V and J ends, which lost 4 bases and 7 bases, there was a span of 18 bases. Germline lookup yields CDR1 SGHTS and CDR2 YDEGEE. The CDR3 has 15 amino acids. This sample was taken from a study of cytomegalovirus exposure and HLA in healthy donors. Whole-study findings and limits: When a later analysis was performed, an Asian-associated ancestry cluster reportedly had fewer N-insertions than the roughly 630-donor mean. From TCR beta sequences, most subjects' HLA-A and HLA-B alleles were reportedly predicted accurately.

Sequenced sample: PBMCs. J is TRBJ2-1 and V is TRBV5-8; maybe TRBD2 (5 bases). This clonotype originated in a man younger than 35 in good health and CMV-seronegative. The CDR3 protein is CASSSGLTQRNEQFF. Here the CDR3 DNA reads TGTGCCAGCAGCAGCGGACTCACCCAGCGGAATGAGCAGTTCTTC.